The rows below give T cell receptor beta chains drawn from one sample of a study of monozygotic twins with inflammatory bowel disease. Following a re-call of the 5' RACE reads, TCRdb has one entry per CDR3 protein and lacks DNA. The listing records about 330,000 distinct CDR3 sequences. Sequences were obtained from blood. The source of these receptors is a human donor with ulcerative colitis or Crohn's disease, or a healthy co-twin of an affected twin (not recorded which). CDR3s include the opening cysteine and the closing phenylalanine or tryptophan.

J gene: TRBJ1-2
V gene: TRBV18
CDR3 protein: CASSPPPGQGPPPF

J gene: TRBJ1-4
V gene: TRBV7-9
CDR3 protein: CASSLGSPGAAGEKLFF

J gene: TRBJ2-2
V gene: TRBV5-1
CDR3 protein: CACSWNTGELFF

J gene: TRBJ2-3
V gene: TRBV9
CDR3 protein: CASSPRGGADTQYF

J gene: TRBJ2-5
V gene: TRBV5-1
CDR3 protein: CASSNREGYGETQYF

J gene: TRBJ2-1
V gene: TRBV6-1
CDR3 protein: CASRRSGTQYNEQFF

J gene: TRBJ1-2
V gene: TRBV7-9
CDR3 protein: CASSFSRGGLYGYTF

J gene: TRBJ1-1
V gene: TRBV29-1
CDR3 protein: CSVVGGPLNMNTEAFF

J gene: TRBJ2-1
V gene: TRBV28
CDR3 protein: CASPPSTVATNEQFF

J gene: TRBJ2-1
V gene: TRBV28
CDR3 protein: CASSPPGLAGNNEQFF

J gene: TRBJ2-1
V gene: TRBV12-3/TRBV12-4
CDR3 protein: CASRRLAGGPLSEQFF

J gene: TRBJ2-1
V gene: TRBV12-3/TRBV12-4
CDR3 protein: CASSLRLAASYNEQFF

J gene: TRBJ2-1
V gene: TRBV5-1
CDR3 protein: CASSLGDRGVNEQFF

J gene: TRBJ2-7
V gene: TRBV5-1
CDR3 protein: CASSLLGRTYEQYF

J gene: TRBJ2-1
V gene: TRBV27
CDR3 protein: CASSFAVSHEQFF

J gene: TRBJ1-6
V gene: TRBV7-9
CDR3 protein: CASSPGQPGGLHF

J gene: TRBJ2-5
V gene: TRBV5-1
CDR3 protein: CASSPGQGRAQYF

J gene: TRBJ2-5
V gene: TRBV21-1
CDR3 protein: CASRRQTQETQYF

J gene: TRBJ2-1
V gene: TRBV5-1
CDR3 protein: CASSLNSGLNEQFF

J gene: TRBJ2-2
V gene: TRBV2
CDR3 protein: CASSGNEGTGELFF

J gene: TRBJ1-2
V gene: TRBV12-3/TRBV12-4
CDR3 protein: CASTQGGVQSRLYGYTF

J gene: TRBJ2-1
V gene: TRBV25-1
CDR3 protein: CASSVRQAYNEQFF

J gene: TRBJ2-7
V gene: TRBV20-1
CDR3 protein: CSARQNSRTLDVGQYF

J gene: TRBJ2-1
V gene: TRBV12-3/TRBV12-4
CDR3 protein: CASSLGYRDNEQFF

J gene: TRBJ1-1
V gene: TRBV30
CDR3 protein: CAWSLNTGGTEAFF

J gene: TRBJ2-5
V gene: TRBV2
CDR3 protein: CASTRGYQETQYF

J gene: TRBJ1-2
V gene: TRBV7-6
CDR3 protein: CASSPPGTDRRYTF

J gene: TRBJ2-3
V gene: TRBV2
CDR3 protein: CASSDGSGRYVDTQYF

J gene: TRBJ1-5
V gene: TRBV4-1
CDR3 protein: CASSLQEQGAQPQHF

J gene: TRBJ2-1
V gene: TRBV24-1
CDR3 protein: CATSDPSGDTYNEQFF

J gene: TRBJ1-1
V gene: TRBV12-3/TRBV12-4
CDR3 protein: CASTIGTGAFF

J gene: TRBJ1-2
V gene: TRBV5-6
CDR3 protein: CASSGGQRTYYGYTF

J gene: TRBJ1-5
V gene: TRBV11-2
CDR3 protein: CASSFGIDRAIQPQHF

J gene: TRBJ1-1
V gene: TRBV9
CDR3 protein: CASSAVGTALNTEAFF